This entry lists 28 T cell receptor beta chains sequenced from one sample in a study of cytomegalovirus exposure and HLA in healthy donors. Researchers ran the PCR with 60 Vbeta and 13 Jbeta primers. The repertoire was sequenced with immunoSEQ multiplex PCR; TCRdb's copy has only in-frame clones and lacks some. The listing contains some 55,000 clones. Sequences were obtained from PBMCs. Every receptor here comes from a man in his late teens or twenties in good health and CMV-seropositive.

This sequence joins TRBV11-2 and TRBJ2-2; D is ambiguous. This CDR3 is built from 14 residues. The V gene's germline CDR1 is SGHAT and CDR2 FQNNGV. V was clipped by 5 bases and J by 0 bases, with 7 bases between them. This CDR3 is CASSRVPNTGELFF. Written as DNA, the CDR3 is TGTGCCAGCAGCCGAGTTCCGAACACCGGGGAGCTGTTTTTT.

This sequence joins TRBV14 and TRBJ1-1, with 8 bases lining up with TRBD1. There are 17 residues in the CDR3. CDR1 and CDR2 from the germline V gene are SGHDN and FVKESK. V dropped 1 base and J dropped 2; count of bases not matched to a gene: 9. The CDR3 DNA reads TGTGCCAGCAGCCAAGGTGCGGACAGGGCGAGTAACACTGAAGCTTTCTTT. Translation gives CASSQGADRASNTEAFF. The full variable domain, rest sourced from reference TRBV14 and TRBJ1-1, is EAGVTQFPSHSVIEKGQTVTLRCDPISGHDNLYWYRRVMGKEIKFLLHFVKESKQDESGMPNNRFLAERTGGTYSTLKVQPAELEDSGVYFCASSQGADRASNTEAFFGQGTRLTVV.

Concerning this clone: At one end, the junction sequence differs from germline, possibly due to a read error. The CDR3 reads CASSLGLSSSHEQYF. The CDR3 bases are TGTGCCAGCAGCTTAGGTCTCTCTAGCTCCCACGAGCAGTACTTC. J is TRBJ2-7 and V is TRBV7-9; maybe TRBD2 (5 bases). The CDR3 contains 15 residues. Germline CDR1 SEHNR, CDR2 FQNEAQ (reference sequence).

The genes are TRBV19 and TRBJ2-2; 9 positions agree with TRBD2. Germline V gives CDR1 LNHDA, CDR2 SQIVND (reference sequence). With V trimmed by 5 bases and J by 3 bases, 4 bases remained unmatched. The CDR3 is made up of 15 amino acids. The CDR3 DNA follows: TGTGCCAGTAGTGGGACTAGCTTCCACACCGGGGAGCTGTTTTTT. It codes for CASSGTSFHTGELFF.

The chain couples TRBV14 to TRBJ2-4; D gene ambiguous. Trimming cost V 5 bases and J 1 base, with 9 bases left between them. The CDR3 runs 14 residues. In germline, CDR1 is SGHDN, CDR2 FVKESK. The CDR3 DNA sequence: TGTGCCAGCAGCACCACTTCTGCCAAAAACATTCAGTACTTC. Its translation is CASSTTSAKNIQYF.

The V call is TRBV6-1, the J call TRBJ1-5; 9 nucleotides align to TRBD1. This CDR3 region has 17 residues. V lost 4 bases to trimming and J lost 4 bases; unmatched junction nucleotides: 11. Germline-derived CDR1 and CDR2 are MNHNS and SASEGT. CDR3 in DNA: TGTGCCAGCAGTGTAGCCGGGACAGGGTCTCGGAATCAGCCCCAGCATTTT. Translation gives CASSVAGTGSRNQPQHF.

In DNA, the CDR3 is TGTGCCAGTAGTACACAGGGGGTAGTAATCACTGAAGCTTTCTTT. Amino acids: CASSTQGVVITEAFF. The chain joins TRBV19 to TRBJ1-1; TRBD1 matches 8 bases. V lost 4 bases and J lost 4; bases outside the gene matches: 8. Per germline, CDR1 LNHDA and CDR2 SQIVND (reference sequence). The CDR3 has 15 amino acids.

V is TRBV4-1 and J is TRBJ1-3; D call uncertain. CDR1 and CDR2 (germline): MGHRA, YSYEKL. The CDR3 is made up of 17 amino acids. Trimming cost V 0 bases and J 0 bases, with 12 bases left between them. CDR3 sequence (DNA): TGCGCCAGCAGCCAAGATAGCGGGCCGAACTCTGGAAACACCATATATTTT. Translating it yields CASSQDSGPNSGNTIYF.

The chain is built from TRBV25-1 and TRBJ2-7, with TRBD1 matching 9 bases. The length of the CDR3 is 13 residues. V shed 2 bases and J 6 bases; nucleotides not matched to a gene: 2. Germline values: CDR1 MGHDK, CDR2 SYGVNS. The CDR3 region is CASSEGTGLEQYF. DNA for the CDR3: TGTGCCAGCAGTGAAGGGACAGGGCTCGAGCAGTACTTC.

Remarks on this clone: The junction does not match germline at one end; this may be a read error. This chain connects TRBV6-5 to TRBJ1-2; 9 nucleotides align to TRBD1. CDR3 size: 15 residues. Per germline, CDR1 MNHEY and CDR2 SVGAGI. The CDR3 reads CASSYSLGQGGGYTF. The CDR3 bases are TGTGCCAGTAGTTACTCCTTGGGACAGGGAGGCGGCTACACCTTC.

The J gene is TRBJ2-1, the V gene TRBV7-2; weak D call: TRBD1 (5 bases). The CDR3 consists of 13 residues. Germline V gene lookup returns CDR1 SGHTA and CDR2 FQGNSA. V lost 4 bases and J 8 bases, leaving 12 bases between the germline ends. The CDR3 sequence: CASSSYQGDEQFF. The CDR3 coding sequence is TGTGCCAGCAGCTCGTATCAGGGCGATGAGCAGTTCTTC.

The rearrangement uses TRBV4-1 and TRBJ1-3; tentatively, D is TRBD1 (5 bases). Trimming pared 4 bases from V and 0 bases from J, leaving 7 bases between. The CDR3 runs to 14 residues. The germline CDR1 and CDR2 sequences are MGHRA and YSYEKL. The CDR3 region is CASSLQGSGNTIYF. CDR3 nucleotides: TGCGCCAGCAGCCTGCAGGGCTCTGGAAACACCATATATTTT.

The V gene is TRBV19, the J gene TRBJ2-5; 8 bases agree with TRBD2. This CDR3 is 13 amino acids long. V lost 9 bases, J lost 1 base, and 4 bases stayed unmatched. The germline CDR1 and CDR2 sequences are LNHDA and SQIVND (reference sequence). In nucleotides, the CDR3 is TGTGCCAGCGGGAGGGCCCTCCAAGAGACCCAGTACTTC. This sequence encodes CASGRALQETQYF.

The rearrangement links TRBV5-6 to TRBJ1-3, with a weak D call TRBD1 (6 bases). The V gene lost 4 bases and the J gene lost 4 bases, with 12 bases spanning the gap. This CDR3 has 14 amino acids. Germline CDR1 SGHDT, CDR2 YYEEEE. DNA of the CDR3: TGTGCCAGCAGCAGCCTGGACAGAGGAAACACCATATATTTT. Protein: CASSSLDRGNTIYF. The full variable domain, in which reference TRBV5-6 and TRBJ1-3 provide the parts outside the CDR3, is DAGVTQSPTHLIKTRGQQVTLRCSPKSGHDTVSWYQQALGQGPQFIFQYYEEEERQRGNFPDRFSGHQFPNYSSELNVNALLLGDSALYLCASSSLDRGNTIYFGEGSWLTVV.

The chain recombines TRBV11-2 with TRBJ2-7, with D maybe TRBD1 (5 bases). Deletions cut 3 bases from V and 2 bases from J, with 11 bases between. In germline, CDR1 is SGHAT, CDR2 FQNNGV. This CDR3 comprises 14 residues. The CDR3 region is CASSFQGSTYEQYF. The CDR3, as DNA: TGTGCCAGCAGCTTTCAGGGTTCAACCTACGAGCAGTACTTC.

This chain links TRBV10-3 with TRBJ1-4; 11 nucleotides line up with TRBD1. The CDR3 spans 15 residues. In germline, CDR1 is ENHRY, CDR2 SYGVKD. Unmatched junction bases numbered 3, after V lost 2 bases and J lost 7 bases. The CDR3 spells CAISEGGTGGEKLFF. In nucleotides, the CDR3 is TGTGCCATCAGTGAGGGAGGGACAGGGGGTGAAAAACTGTTTTTT.

V gene TRBV9 combines with J gene TRBJ1-2; TRBD1 matches 12 bases. J was trimmed by 8 bases and V by 0 bases; bases with no gene match: 8. The CDR3 totals 16 residues. Germline values: CDR1 SGDLS, CDR2 YYNGEE. DNA for the CDR3: TGTGCCAGCAGCGTAGGGTGGGGGACAGGGGGCGCGGGCTACACCTTC. Residues: CASSVGWGTGGAGYTF.

The chain employs TRBV5-6 and TRBJ1-5, with a weak D call TRBD1 (5 bases). This CDR3 has 18 residues. The V gene lost 0 bases and the J gene lost 0 bases, with 16 bases spanning the gap. The germline CDR1 and CDR2 sequences are SGHDT and YYEEEE. CDR3 DNA: TGTGCCAGCAGCTTGGTCGGCGCGGGGCGCTATAGCAATCAGCCCCAGCATTTT. Its protein is CASSLVGAGRYSNQPQHF.

V gene TRBV27 combines with J gene TRBJ2-3; 9 bases agree with TRBD2. The CDR3 length is 14 residues. Germline CDR1 is MNHEY and CDR2 is SMNVEV (reference sequence). Germline trimming cut 5 bases from V and 7 bases from J; bases unmatched to any gene: 7. CDR3 DNA sequence: TGTGCCAGCAGTGAAGCGGGAGGACGGAATACGCAGTATTTT. It translates to CASSEAGGRNTQYF.

The chain links TRBV4-1 to TRBJ2-7; weak D call: TRBD1 (5 bases). The V gene lost 5 bases and the J gene lost 0 bases, with 11 bases spanning the gap. The CDR3 loop spans 14 amino acids. CDR1 is MGHRA, CDR2 YSYEKL, per germline. CDR3 protein: CASSDSHPSYEQYF. The CDR3 region has the DNA TGCGCCAGCAGCGACAGTCACCCCTCCTACGAGCAGTACTTC.

The chain carries TRBV27 and TRBJ2-1; D is unclear. The CDR3 covers 12 residues. The V end was cut by 5 bases, the J end by 9 bases, with 11 bases between. Germline CDR1 is MNHEY and CDR2 is SMNVEV (reference sequence). The CDR3 loop reads CASSETPGEQFF. The CDR3 DNA follows: TGTGCCAGCAGTGAAACCCCAGGTGAGCAGTTCTTC.

V gene TRBV5-1 combines with J gene TRBJ2-5; D gene ambiguous. The CDR3 is made up of 12 amino acids. Germline lookup yields CDR1 SGHRS and CDR2 YFSETQ. V gave up 7 bases and J gave up 2 bases, with 9 bases separating them. CDR3 nucleotide sequence: TGCGCCAGCGGTATGGAGCAAGAGACCCAGTACTTC. This codes for CASGMEQETQYF.

J is TRBJ2-2 and V is TRBV30; tentative D call: TRBD2 (5 bases). There are 15 residues in the CDR3. The germline V and J ends were trimmed by 0 bases and 3 bases, with 11 bases remaining between them. Germline V gives CDR1 GTSNPN, CDR2 SVGIG (reference sequence). The CDR3, as DNA: TGTGCCTGGAGTGTAGTCGGGGTGGACACCGGGGAGCTGTTTTTT. Its translation is CAWSVVGVDTGELFF. Full variable domain (remainder filled in from reference TRBV30 and TRBJ2-2): SQTIHQWPATLVQPVGSPLSLECTVEGTSNPNLYWYRQAAGRGLQLLFYSVGIGQISSEVPQNLSASRPQDRQFILSSKKLLLSDSGFYLCAWSVVGVDTGELFFGEGSRLTVL.

The chain carries TRBV5-1 and TRBJ2-3; 8 bases map to TRBD2. CDR3 length: 16 residues. Germline loops: CDR1 SGHRS, CDR2 YFSETQ. The V and J ends lost 2 bases and 0 bases, in that order; junction bases with no gene match: 5. CDR3 residues: CASSFSGLGSTDTQYF. CDR3 nucleotides: TGCGCCAGCAGCTTTTCGGGACTAGGTAGCACAGATACGCAGTATTTT.

The V gene is TRBV27, the J gene TRBJ1-1; D is uncertain. The V gene's germline CDR1 is MNHEY and CDR2 SMNVEV (reference sequence). Trimming removed 5 bases from V and 4 bases from J, with 11 bases in between. CDR3 size: 13 residues. CDR3 sequence: CASSPREGTEAFF. In nucleotides, the CDR3 is TGTGCCAGCAGTCCTAGGGAGGGCACTGAAGCTTTCTTT.

This chain uses TRBV29-1 with TRBJ2-5, with 10 bases that match TRBD2. The assigned J gene may be wrong: the sequence end matches TRBJ2-7 better. Germline assignment: CDR1 SQVTM and CDR2 ANQGSEA. This CDR3 has 12 residues. The CDR3: CSVWTSGYEQYF. CDR3 coding DNA: TGCAGCGTTTGGACTAGCGGCTACGAGCAGTACTTC.

The V call is TRBV5-6, the J call TRBJ2-7, with D tentatively TRBD2 (6 bases). V gave up 3 bases and J gave up 6 bases, with 10 bases separating them. Germline lookup yields CDR1 SGHDT and CDR2 YYEEEE. The CDR3 is 12 residues long. For the CDR3, the DNA is TGTGCCAGCAGCTGGGGGGTGGGCGAGCAGTACTTC. Its translation is CASSWGVGEQYF.

The chain couples TRBV9 to TRBJ1-1; D unresolved. Germline assignment: CDR1 SGDLS and CDR2 YYNGEE. Trimming stripped 1 base from V and 1 base from J, with 8 bases between. The CDR3 extends over 14 amino acids. CDR3 residues: CASSVTGANTEAFF. In DNA, the CDR3 is TGTGCCAGCAGCGTAACGGGTGCGAACACTGAAGCTTTCTTT.